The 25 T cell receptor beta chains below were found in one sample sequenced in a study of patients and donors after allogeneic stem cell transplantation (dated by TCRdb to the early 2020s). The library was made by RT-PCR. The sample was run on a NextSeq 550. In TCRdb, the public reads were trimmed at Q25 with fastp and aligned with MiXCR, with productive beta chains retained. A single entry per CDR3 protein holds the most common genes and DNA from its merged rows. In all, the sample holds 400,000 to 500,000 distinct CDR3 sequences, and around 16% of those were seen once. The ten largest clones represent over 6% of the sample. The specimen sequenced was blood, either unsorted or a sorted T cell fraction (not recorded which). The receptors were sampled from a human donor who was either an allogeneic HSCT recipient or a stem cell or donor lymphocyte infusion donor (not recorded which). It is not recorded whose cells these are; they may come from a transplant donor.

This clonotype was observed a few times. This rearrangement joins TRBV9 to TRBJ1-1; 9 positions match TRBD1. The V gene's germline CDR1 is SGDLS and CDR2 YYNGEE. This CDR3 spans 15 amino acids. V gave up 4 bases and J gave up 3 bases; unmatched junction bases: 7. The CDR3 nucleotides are TGTGCCAGCAGCCCTCAGGGACAGGGAGACACTGAAGCTTTCTTT. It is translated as CASSPQGQGDTEAFF.

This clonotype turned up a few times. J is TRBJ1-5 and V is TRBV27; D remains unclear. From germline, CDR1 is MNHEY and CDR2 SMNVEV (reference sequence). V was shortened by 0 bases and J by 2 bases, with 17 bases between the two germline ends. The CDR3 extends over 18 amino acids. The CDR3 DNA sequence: TGTGCCAGCAGTTTATCGTCTTCTGGGCAGTCTCGCAATCAGCCCCAGCATTTT. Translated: CASSLSSSGQSRNQPQHF.

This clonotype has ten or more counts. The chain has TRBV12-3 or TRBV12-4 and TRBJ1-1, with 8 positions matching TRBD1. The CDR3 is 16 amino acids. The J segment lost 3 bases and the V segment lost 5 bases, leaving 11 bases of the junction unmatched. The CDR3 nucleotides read TGTGCCAGCAGTCTTAGGGAGACAGGGGCGGACACTGAAGCTTTCTTT. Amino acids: CASSLRETGADTEAFF.

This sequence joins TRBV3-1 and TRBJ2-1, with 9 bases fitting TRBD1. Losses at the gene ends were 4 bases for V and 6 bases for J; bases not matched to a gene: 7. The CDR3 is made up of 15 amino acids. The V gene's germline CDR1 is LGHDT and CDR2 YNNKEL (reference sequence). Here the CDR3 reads CASSPNRGQGNEQFF. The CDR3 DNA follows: TGTGCCAGCAGCCCTAACAGGGGGCAGGGCAATGAGCAGTTCTTC.

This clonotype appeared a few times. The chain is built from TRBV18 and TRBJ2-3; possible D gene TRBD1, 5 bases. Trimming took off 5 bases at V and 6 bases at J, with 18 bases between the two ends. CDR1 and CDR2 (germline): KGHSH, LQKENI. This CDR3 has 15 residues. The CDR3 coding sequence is TGTGCCAGCTCAGATCGACAGACCTTCAGGGATACGCAGTATTTT. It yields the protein CASSDRQTFRDTQYF.

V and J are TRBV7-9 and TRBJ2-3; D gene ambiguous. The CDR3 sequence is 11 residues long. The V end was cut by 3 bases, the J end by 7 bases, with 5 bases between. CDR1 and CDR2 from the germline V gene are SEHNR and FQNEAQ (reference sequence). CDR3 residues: CASSLDHTQYF. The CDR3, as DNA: TGTGCCAGCAGCTTGGACCATACGCAGTATTTT.

Here the CDR3 DNA reads TGTGCCAGCAGGAAGACAGGCCCAAATGAAAAACTGTTTTTT. It codes for CASRKTGPNEKLFF. The rearrangement uses TRBV6-1 and TRBJ1-4; D is perhaps TRBD1 (6 bases). The CDR3 runs to 14 residues. Trimming removed 6 bases from V and 5 bases from J, with 13 bases in between. CDR1 is MNHNS and CDR2 is SASEGT in the germline V gene.

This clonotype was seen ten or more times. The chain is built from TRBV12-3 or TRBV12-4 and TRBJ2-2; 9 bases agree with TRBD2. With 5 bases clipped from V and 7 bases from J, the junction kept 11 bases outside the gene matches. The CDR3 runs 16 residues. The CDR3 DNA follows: TGTGCCAGCAGTCCCATAGCGGGGGTTAGCATCGGGGAGCTGTTTTTT. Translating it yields CASSPIAGVSIGELFF.

The DNA of the CDR3 is TGTGCCAGCCGAACGACCCAGAATGAGCAGTTCTTC. Translation gives CASRTTQNEQFF. The chain joins TRBV18 to TRBJ2-1; no clear D. The CDR3 is 12 amino acids. V was trimmed by 8 bases and J by 7 bases, leaving 12 bases between them. The germline gives CDR1 KGHSH, CDR2 LQKENI.

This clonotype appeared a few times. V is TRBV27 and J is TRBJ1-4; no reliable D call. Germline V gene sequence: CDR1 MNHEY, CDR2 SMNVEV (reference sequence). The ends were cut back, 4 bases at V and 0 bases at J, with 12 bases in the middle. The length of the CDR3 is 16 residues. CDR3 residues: CASSYKWPTTNEKLFF. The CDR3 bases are TGTGCCAGCAGTTATAAGTGGCCAACAACTAATGAAAAACTGTTTTTT. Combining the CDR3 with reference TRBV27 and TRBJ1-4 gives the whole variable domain EAQVTQNPRYLITVTGKKLTVTCSQNMNHEYMSWYRQDPGLGLRQIYYSMNVEVTDKGDVPEGYKVSRKEKRNFPLILESPSPNQTSLYFCASSYKWPTTNEKLFFGSGTQLSVL.

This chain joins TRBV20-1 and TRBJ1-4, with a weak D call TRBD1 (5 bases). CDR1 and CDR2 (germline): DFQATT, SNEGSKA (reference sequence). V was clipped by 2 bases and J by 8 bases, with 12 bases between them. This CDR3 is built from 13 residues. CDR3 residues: CSARKGRGEKLFF. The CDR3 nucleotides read TGCAGTGCTAGAAAGGGTCGGGGCGAAAAACTGTTTTTT.

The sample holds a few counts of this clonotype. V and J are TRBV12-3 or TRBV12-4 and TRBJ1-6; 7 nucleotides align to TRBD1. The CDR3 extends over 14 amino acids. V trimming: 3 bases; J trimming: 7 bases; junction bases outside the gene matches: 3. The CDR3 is CASSFDRANSPLHF. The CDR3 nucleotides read TGTGCCAGCAGTTTTGACAGGGCAAATTCACCCCTCCACTTT.

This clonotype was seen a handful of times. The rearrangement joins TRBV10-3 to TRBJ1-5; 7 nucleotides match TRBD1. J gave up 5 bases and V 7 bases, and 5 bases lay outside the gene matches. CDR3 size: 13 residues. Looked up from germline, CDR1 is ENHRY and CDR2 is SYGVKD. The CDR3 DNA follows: TGTGCCATCAAAGACAGGGACTATCAGCCCCAGCATTTT. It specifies CAIKDRDYQPQHF.

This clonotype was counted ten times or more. CDR3 region: CASSLYHRADEQFF. The DNA for the CDR3 is TGTGCCAGCAGCTTATATCACAGGGCCGATGAGCAGTTCTTC. This chain connects TRBV5-6 to TRBJ2-1, with a possible D match to TRBD1 (6 bases). This CDR3 region has 14 residues. In germline, CDR1 is SGHDT, CDR2 YYEEEE. The V gene lost 2 bases and the J gene lost 8 bases, with 14 bases spanning the gap. The variable domain in full, completed from reference TRBV5-6 and TRBJ2-1, reads DAGVTQSPTHLIKTRGQQVTLRCSPKSGHDTVSWYQQALGQGPQFIFQYYEEEERQRGNFPDRFSGHQFPNYSSELNVNALLLGDSALYLCASSLYHRADEQFFGPGTRLTVL.

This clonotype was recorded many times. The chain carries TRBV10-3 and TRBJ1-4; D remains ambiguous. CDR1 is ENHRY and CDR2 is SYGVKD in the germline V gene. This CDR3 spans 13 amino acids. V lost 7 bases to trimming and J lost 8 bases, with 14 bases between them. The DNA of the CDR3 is TGTGCCATCACTAGAGGGATCGGCGAAAAACTGTTTTTT. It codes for CAITRGIGEKLFF.

CDR3 sequence (DNA): TGTGCCAGCAGCCGGCGACTGATCTATAATTCACCCCTCCACTTT. This codes for CASSRRLIYNSPLHF. The J gene is TRBJ1-6, the V gene TRBV27; D is unclear. Per germline, CDR1 MNHEY and CDR2 SMNVEV (reference sequence). Trimming took off 6 bases at V and 3 bases at J, with 12 bases between the two ends. The CDR3 is 15 residues long.

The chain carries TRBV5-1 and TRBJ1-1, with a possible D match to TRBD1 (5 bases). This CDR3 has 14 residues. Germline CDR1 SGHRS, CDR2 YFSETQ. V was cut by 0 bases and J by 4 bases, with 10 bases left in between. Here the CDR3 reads CASSLGGDLTEAFF. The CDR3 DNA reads TGCGCCAGCAGCTTGGGGGGGGACCTCACTGAAGCTTTCTTT.

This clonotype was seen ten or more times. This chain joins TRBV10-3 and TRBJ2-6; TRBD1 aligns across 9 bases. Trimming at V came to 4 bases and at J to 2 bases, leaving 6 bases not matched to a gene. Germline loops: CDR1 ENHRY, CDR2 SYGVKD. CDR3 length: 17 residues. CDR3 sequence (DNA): TGTGCCATCAGTGCGGGGACAGGGACCGCTGGGGCCAACGTCCTGACTTTC. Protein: CAISAGTGTAGANVLTF.

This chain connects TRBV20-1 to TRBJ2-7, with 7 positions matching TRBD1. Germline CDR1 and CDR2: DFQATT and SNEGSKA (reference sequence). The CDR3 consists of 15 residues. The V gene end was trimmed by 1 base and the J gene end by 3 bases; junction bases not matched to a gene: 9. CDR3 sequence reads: CSARGRDRDIYEQYF. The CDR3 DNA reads TGCAGTGCTAGAGGCCGGGACAGAGATATCTACGAGCAGTACTTC.

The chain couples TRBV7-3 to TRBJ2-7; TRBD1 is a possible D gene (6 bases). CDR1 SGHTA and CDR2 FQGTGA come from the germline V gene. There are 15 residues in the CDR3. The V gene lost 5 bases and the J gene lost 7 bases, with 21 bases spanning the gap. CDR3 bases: TGTGCCAGCAGCCCCTACCTAGTGGGAAGGGGGGAGCAGTACTTC. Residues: CASSPYLVGRGEQYF.

In nucleotides, the CDR3 is TGTGCCAGCAGAGCCGGGACAGGGGGTATCTACGAGCAGTACTTC. Residues: CASRAGTGGIYEQYF. The rearrangement uses TRBV27 and TRBJ2-7, with 11 nucleotides matching TRBD1. The ends lost 6 bases at V and 3 bases at J; junction bases unmatched: 7. The length of the CDR3 is 15 residues. Looked up from germline, CDR1 is MNHEY and CDR2 is SMNVEV (reference sequence).

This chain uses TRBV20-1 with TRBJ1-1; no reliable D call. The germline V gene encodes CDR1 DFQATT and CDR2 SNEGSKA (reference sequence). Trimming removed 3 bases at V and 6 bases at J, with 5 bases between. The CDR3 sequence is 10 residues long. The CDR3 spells CSARGPEAFF. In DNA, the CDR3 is TGCAGTGCTAGGGGTCCTGAAGCTTTCTTT.

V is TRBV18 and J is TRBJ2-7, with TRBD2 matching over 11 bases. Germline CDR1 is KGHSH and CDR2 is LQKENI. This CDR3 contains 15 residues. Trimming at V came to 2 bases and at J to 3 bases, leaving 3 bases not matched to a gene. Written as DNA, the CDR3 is TGTGCCAGCTCACCATTCGGGACTAGCGGCTACGAGCAGTACTTC. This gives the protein CASSPFGTSGYEQYF.

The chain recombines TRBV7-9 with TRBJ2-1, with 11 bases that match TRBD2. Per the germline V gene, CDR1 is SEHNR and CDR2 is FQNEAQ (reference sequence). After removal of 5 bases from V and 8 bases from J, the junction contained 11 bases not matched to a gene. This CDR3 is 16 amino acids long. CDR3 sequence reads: CASSSPLAGGNYEQFF. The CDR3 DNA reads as TGTGCCAGCAGCAGCCCGCTAGCGGGAGGAAATTATGAGCAGTTCTTC.

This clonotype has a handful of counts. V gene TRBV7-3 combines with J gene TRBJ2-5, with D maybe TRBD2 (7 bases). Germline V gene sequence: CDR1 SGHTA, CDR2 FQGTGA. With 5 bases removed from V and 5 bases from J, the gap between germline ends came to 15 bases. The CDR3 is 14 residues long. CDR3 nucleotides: TGTGCCAGCAGCCTAGGGGGGGGAGTCGAGACCCAGTACTTC. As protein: CASSLGGGVETQYF.